A selection of T cell receptor beta chains follows, all from one sample in a study of blood T cell repertoires in COVID-19. TCRdb keeps only in-frame clones here, not all; method: immunoSEQ multiplex PCR. This table holds roughly 360,000 clones, 85% to 90% found once. The sequencing sample was made of PBMCs or T cells enriched from blood (not recorded which). The source of these receptors is a woman in her twenties or thirties with acute COVID-19. Both conserved end residues are part of each CDR3. The D gene is left open where the match is weak.

cdr3_length | d_call | v_call | cdr3_aa
16 | - | TRBV4-2 | CASSQGRAGHNYGYTF
13 | TRBD1 | TRBV12-3/TRBV12-4 | CASSWRGREGYTF
16 | TRBD2 | TRBV5-4 | CASSLQRGGLPDEQFF
16 | - | TRBV21-1 | CASSKVGGTGGNTIYF
16 | TRBD2 | TRBV6-1 | CASSVGLAGGVETQYF
16 | - | TRBV7-2 | CASSLEFGRGIYEQFF
14 | - | TRBV7-2 | CASSLEDSSYEQYF
13 | - | TRBV7-3 | CASSYSVGTEAFF
16 | TRBD2 | TRBV3-1/TRBV3-2 | CASSQVQRGGRNEQFF
14 | TRBD1 | TRBV5-1 | CASSTRTGAYEQYF
15 | TRBD1 | TRBV24-1 | CATEGQEPNNYGYTF
14 | TRBD1 | TRBV7-2 | CASSPDRVGSPLHF
14 | TRBD1 | TRBV4-1 | CASRPGTGGPEAFF
15 | - | TRBV7-7 | CASSLSDDGNYEQYF
13 | - | TRBV6-2/TRBV6-3 | CASSDTESYGYTF
19 | TRBD2 | TRBV20-1 | CSASWSSGGTRNRSYEQYF
16 | TRBD2 | TRBV7-3 | CASSFSLAGGTDTQYF
15 | - | TRBV4-1 | CASSQDTARDTEAFF
16 | TRBD2 | TRBV5-1 | CASSLVPGGSTDTQYF
16 | - | TRBV6-1 | CASSEGWRGRSTEAFF
13 | TRBD1 | TRBV7-9 | CASSLGQGLEQFF
14 | - | TRBV6-5 | CASSYTGPADTQYF
14 | - | TRBV5-5 | CASSFGRIDQPQHF
16 | TRBD1 | TRBV25-1 | CASRAGTGLDDEKLFF
12 | - | TRBV30 | CAWSDVGRTQYF
15 | TRBD2 | TRBV28 | CASSLGTSLIGELFF
14 | - | TRBV30 | CAWRLDFYTGELFF
14 | - | TRBV18 | CASSPSSGWYGYTF
15 | - | TRBV6-5 | CASSFSRGPGNTIYF